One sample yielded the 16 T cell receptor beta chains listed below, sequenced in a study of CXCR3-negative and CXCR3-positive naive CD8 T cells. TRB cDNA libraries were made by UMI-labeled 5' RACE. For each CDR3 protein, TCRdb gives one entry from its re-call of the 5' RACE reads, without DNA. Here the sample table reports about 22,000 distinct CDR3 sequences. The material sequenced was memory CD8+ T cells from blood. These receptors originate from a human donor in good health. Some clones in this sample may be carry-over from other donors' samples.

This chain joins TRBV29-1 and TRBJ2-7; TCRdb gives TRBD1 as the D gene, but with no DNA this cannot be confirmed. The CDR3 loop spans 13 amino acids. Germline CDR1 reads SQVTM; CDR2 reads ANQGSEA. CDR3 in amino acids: CSATPDRGDEQYF.

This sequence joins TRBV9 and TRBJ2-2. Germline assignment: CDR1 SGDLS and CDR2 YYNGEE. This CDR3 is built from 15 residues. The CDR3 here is CASSVVDHNTGELFF.

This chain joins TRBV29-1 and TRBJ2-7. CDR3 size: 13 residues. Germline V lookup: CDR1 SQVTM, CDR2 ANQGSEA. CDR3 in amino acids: CSVEDRSSYEQYF.

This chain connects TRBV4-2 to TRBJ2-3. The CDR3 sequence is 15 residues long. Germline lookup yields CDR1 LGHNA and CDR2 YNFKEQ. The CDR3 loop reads CASSQIPDGADTQYF.

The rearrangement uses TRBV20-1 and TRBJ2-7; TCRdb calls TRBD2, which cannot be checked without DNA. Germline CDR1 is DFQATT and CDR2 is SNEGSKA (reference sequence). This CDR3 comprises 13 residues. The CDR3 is CSVPSGRVYEQYF.

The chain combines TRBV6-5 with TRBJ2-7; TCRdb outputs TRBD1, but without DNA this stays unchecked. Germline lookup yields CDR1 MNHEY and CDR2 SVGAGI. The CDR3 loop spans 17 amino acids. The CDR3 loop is CASSYRGWVPGGSEQYF.

The CDR3 loop is CATSKGTGGSYEQYF. The rearrangement uses TRBV15 and TRBJ2-7; the D call of TRBD1 rests on TCRdb alone, since no DNA is present to check it. Germline lookup yields CDR1 LNHNV and CDR2 YYDKDF (reference sequence). The CDR3 extends over 15 amino acids. The full variable domain, rest sourced from reference TRBV15 and TRBJ2-7, is DAMVIQNPRYQVTQFGKPVTLSCSQTLNHNVMYWYQQKSSQAPKLLFHYYDKDFNNEADTPDNFQSRRPNTSFCFLDIRSPGLGDTAMYLCATSKGTGGSYEQYFGPGTRLTVT.

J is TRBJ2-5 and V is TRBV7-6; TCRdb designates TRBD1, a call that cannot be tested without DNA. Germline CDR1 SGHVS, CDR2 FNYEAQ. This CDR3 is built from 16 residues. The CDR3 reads CASSLASGGSMETQYF.

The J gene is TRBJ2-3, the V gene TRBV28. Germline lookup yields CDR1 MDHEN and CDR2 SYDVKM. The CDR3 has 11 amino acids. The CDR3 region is CASSLGDTQYF.

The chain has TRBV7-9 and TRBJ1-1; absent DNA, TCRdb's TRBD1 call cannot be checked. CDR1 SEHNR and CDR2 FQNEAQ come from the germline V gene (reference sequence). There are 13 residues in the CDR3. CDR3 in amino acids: CASSTGLGTEAFF.

CDR3 protein: CSVVTGGYGDTQYF. The V gene is TRBV29-1, the J gene TRBJ2-3; the D call from TCRdb, TRBD1, cannot be confirmed without DNA. This CDR3 contains 14 residues. The germline V gene encodes CDR1 SQVTM and CDR2 ANQGSEA.

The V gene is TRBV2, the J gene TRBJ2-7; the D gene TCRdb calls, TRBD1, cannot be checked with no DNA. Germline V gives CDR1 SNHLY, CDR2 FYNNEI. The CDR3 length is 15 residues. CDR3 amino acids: CASSEARDRGNEQYF.

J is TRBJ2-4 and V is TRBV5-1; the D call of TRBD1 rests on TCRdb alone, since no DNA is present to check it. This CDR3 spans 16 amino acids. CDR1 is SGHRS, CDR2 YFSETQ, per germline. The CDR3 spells CASSLRDSLAKNIQYF.

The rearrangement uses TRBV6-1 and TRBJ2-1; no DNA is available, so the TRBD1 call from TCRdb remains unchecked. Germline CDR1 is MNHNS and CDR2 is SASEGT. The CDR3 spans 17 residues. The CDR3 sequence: CASSEAQGTGLHNEQFF.

CDR3 region: CASSPRSGSRDEQYF. The rearrangement joins TRBV4-2 to TRBJ2-7; TCRdb returns TRBD2, unconfirmable since there is no DNA. This CDR3 region has 15 residues. The germline CDR1 and CDR2 sequences are LGHNA and YNFKEQ.

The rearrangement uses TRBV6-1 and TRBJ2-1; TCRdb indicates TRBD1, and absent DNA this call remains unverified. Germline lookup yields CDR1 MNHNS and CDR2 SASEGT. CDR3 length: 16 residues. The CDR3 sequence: CASSEEGAGGYHEQFF.